The sequence of this T cell receptor beta chain was determined in a study of cytotoxic CD8 clonotypes in ibrutinib-treated CLL. The table lists this clone with a count of one. The antigen is unknown. The assay was immunoSEQ multiplex PCR, and TCRdb's table has in-frame clones only and misses some. This table has under 150,000 clones, more than 85% appearing once. The V and J ends lost 5 bases and 15 bases respectively, with 20 bases between them. The germline gives CDR1 SGHNT, CDR2 YENEEA. This CDR3 is 13 amino acids long. Study results and limitations: Starting clonality was above that of age-matched healthy donors and tracked circulating CD8+ T-cell counts.

The genes are TRBV11-3 and TRBJ2-1, with D possibly matching TRBD2 (6 bases). The source was PBMCs, collected after 12 months of ibrutinib treatment. The TCR was taken from a human donor with chronic lymphocytic leukemia. The CDR3 sequence is CASSPPGRRSPFF. The CDR3 nucleotides read TGTGCCAGCAGCCCCCCGGGGAGGCGCTCCCCGTTCTTC.